Listed below are T cell receptor beta chains from one sample, sequenced in a study of response to subunit inactivated influenza vaccine. TCRdb re-called the RT-PCR reads through MiXCR, storing one row per CDR3 protein. Among roughly 500,000 distinct CDR3 sequences listed, about 17% were seen once. Sequencing was performed on CD4+ T cells sorted from PBMCs, taken around 25 months after vaccination. Receptors originate from a man between 50 and 70 years old who received an inactivated influenza vaccine. The CDR3 runs from the conserved cysteine through the conserved F or W. A D gene is named only where the DNA matches it firmly. Rows may omit the clone size; those that give it use once, few, many or a size class.

v_gene	abundance	j_gene	d_gene	CDR3nt	CDR3aa
TRBV12-3/TRBV12-4	.	TRBJ2-1	TRBD2	TGTGCCAGCAGTTTAAGCCCCGGCTCGGGAGGGGAGCAGTTCTTC	CASSLSPGSGGEQFF
TRBV4-1	.	TRBJ2-3	TRBD2	TGCGCCAGCAGCCAAGCCGGGGGGGGCCTTGATACGCAGTATTTT	CASSQAGGGLDTQYF
TRBV20-1	.	TRBJ2-1	TRBD2	TGCAGTGCTGGGACTAGCGGTCACAATGAGCAGTTCTTC	CSAGTSGHNEQFF
TRBV7-2	.	TRBJ2-1	TRBD1	TGTGCCAGCAGCTTAGTTGGGACAGGGGCGCTGCAGTTCTTC	CASSLVGTGALQFF
TRBV7-3	few	TRBJ2-5	.	TGTGCCAGCAGCTGGGGAACTAGCCCCCAGTACTTC	CASSWGTSPQYF
TRBV24-1	.	TRBJ2-2	TRBD2	TGTGCCACCAGTGACCCGGGGGGGAGTAACACCGGGGAGCTGTTTTTT	CATSDPGGSNTGELFF
TRBV6-5	few	TRBJ1-1	TRBD1	TGTGCCAGCAGTTACTCGGGACAGGGGAGCACTGAAGCTTTCTTT	CASSYSGQGSTEAFF
TRBV20-1	few	TRBJ2-3	TRBD2	TGCAGTGACCTCGGGACTAGCGGCACAGATACGCAGTATTTT	CSDLGTSGTDTQYF
TRBV4-2	few	TRBJ1-5	.	TGTGCCAGCAGCCAAGAACTGGTATGGAGCAATCAGCCCCAGCATTTT	CASSQELVWSNQPQHF
TRBV6-2/TRBV6-3	.	TRBJ1-1	.	TGTGCCAGCAGTCGAGGCAGCATGAACACTGAAGCTTTCTTT	CASSRGSMNTEAFF